One and the same sample provided the 6 T cell receptor beta chains below, sequenced in a study of OX40 agonist ivuxolimab in advanced cancers. The assay was immunoSEQ multiplex PCR, and TCRdb's table has in-frame clones only and misses some. This sample carries tens of thousands of clones, 85% to 95% of them seen once, and the ten largest clones take approximately 2.9%. The sample was CD4+ or CD8+ T cells sorted from blood, taken in a trial of the OX40 agonist ivuxolimab. The receptors were sampled from an adult with an advanced solid tumor such as melanoma, head and neck, liver or kidney cancer.

This clone was detected only once. The chain carries TRBV6-6 and TRBJ1-6; D not certain. V was clipped by 4 bases and J by 7 bases, with 5 bases between them. CDR1 MNHNY and CDR2 SVGAGI come from the germline V gene (reference sequence). This CDR3 spans 12 amino acids. The CDR3 reads CASSLGNSPLHF. The CDR3 DNA follows: TGTGCCAGCAGTTTGGGGAATTCACCCCTCCACTTT.

This clone was seen once. The chain combines TRBV5-6 with TRBJ1-2; D unresolved. V lost 0 bases and J lost 4, with 7 bases in between. CDR3 length equals 13 residues. Looked up from germline, CDR1 is SGHDT and CDR2 is YYEEEE. The CDR3 here is CASSLGESYGYTF. CDR3 in DNA: TGTGCCAGCAGCTTGGGGGAATCCTATGGCTACACCTTC.

The chain employs TRBV13 and TRBJ1-6; D is unclear. Deletions cut 0 bases from V and 9 bases from J, with 3 bases between. This CDR3 contains 12 residues. CDR1 and CDR2 from the germline V gene are PRHDT and FYEKMQ (reference sequence). The CDR3 DNA reads TGTGCCAGCAGCTTAGGGGCTTCACCCCTCCACTTT. The encoded protein is CASSLGASPLHF. Full variable domain (outside the CDR3, taken from reference TRBV13 and TRBJ1-6): AAGVIQSPRHLIKEKRETATLKCYPIPRHDTVYWYQQGPGQDPQFLISFYEKMQSDKGSIPDRFSAQQFSDYHSELNMSSLELGDSALYFCASSLGASPLHFGNGTRLTVT.

J is TRBJ1-2 and V is TRBV6-5, with D possibly being TRBD1 (6 bases). CDR1 and CDR2 from the germline V gene are MNHEY and SVGAGI. The V end lost 5 bases, the J end lost 7 bases, and 17 bases lay between the germline ends. CDR3 length equals 14 residues. CDR3: CASSPPTGSGGYTF. Here the CDR3 DNA reads TGTGCCAGCAGTCCTCCCACAGGGTCTGGTGGCTACACCTTC.

This clone rates as medium-sized (0.01 to 0.1%). The V gene is TRBV29-1, the J gene TRBJ1-1, with 8 bases identical to TRBD1. The CDR3 consists of 13 residues. V lost 6 bases to trimming and J lost 4 bases; unmatched junction nucleotides: 7. In germline, CDR1 is SQVTM, CDR2 ANQGSEA. The CDR3: CSVLGQGTTEAFF. The CDR3 DNA follows: TGCAGCGTCCTCGGACAGGGAACCACTGAAGCTTTCTTT.

The V and J genes are TRBV15 and TRBJ1-2; D gene ambiguous. The V and J ends lost 0 bases and 7 bases respectively, with 12 bases between them. The CDR3 totals 14 residues. Germline CDR1 reads LNHNV; CDR2 reads YYDKDF (reference sequence). CDR3 coding DNA: TGTGCCACCAGCAGAGATAAGGGAACTATTGGCTACACCTTC. It specifies CATSRDKGTIGYTF.